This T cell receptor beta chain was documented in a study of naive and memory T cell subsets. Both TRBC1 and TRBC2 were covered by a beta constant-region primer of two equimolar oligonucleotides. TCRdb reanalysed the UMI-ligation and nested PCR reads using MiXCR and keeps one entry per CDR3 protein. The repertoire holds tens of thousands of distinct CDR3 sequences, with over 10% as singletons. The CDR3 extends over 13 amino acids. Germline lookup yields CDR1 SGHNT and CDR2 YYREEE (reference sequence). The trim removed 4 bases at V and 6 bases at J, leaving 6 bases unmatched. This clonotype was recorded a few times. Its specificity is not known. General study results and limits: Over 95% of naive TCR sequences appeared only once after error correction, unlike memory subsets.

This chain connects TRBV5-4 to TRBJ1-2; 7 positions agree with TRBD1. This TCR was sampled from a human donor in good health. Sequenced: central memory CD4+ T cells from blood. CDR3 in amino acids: CASSPPTGNGYTF. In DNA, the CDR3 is TGTGCCAGCAGCCCACCGACAGGGAATGGCTACACCTTC.